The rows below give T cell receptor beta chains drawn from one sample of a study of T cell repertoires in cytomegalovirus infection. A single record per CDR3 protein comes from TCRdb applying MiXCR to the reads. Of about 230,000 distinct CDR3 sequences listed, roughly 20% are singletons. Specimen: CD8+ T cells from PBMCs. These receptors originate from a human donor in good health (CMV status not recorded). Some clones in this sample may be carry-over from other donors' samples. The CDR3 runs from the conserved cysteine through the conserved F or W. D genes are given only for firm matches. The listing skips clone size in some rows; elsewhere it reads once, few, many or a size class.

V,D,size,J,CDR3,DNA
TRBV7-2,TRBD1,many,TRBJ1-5,CASSPDHPRDRGYQPQHF,TGTGCCAGCAGCCCGGACCACCCCCGGGACAGAGGTTACCAGCCCCAGCATTTT
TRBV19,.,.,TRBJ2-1,CASSVHHNEQFF,TGTGCCAGTAGTGTACACCACAATGAGCAGTTCTTC
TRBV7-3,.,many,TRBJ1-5,CASSAGFNQPQHF,TGTGCCAGCAGCGCAGGGTTCAATCAGCCCCAGCATTTT
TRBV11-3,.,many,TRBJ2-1,CASSFGSTNEQFF,TGTGCCAGCAGCTTCGGGTCCACCAATGAGCAGTTCTTC
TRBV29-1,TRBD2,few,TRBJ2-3,CSVRDPSGGFTDTQYF,TGCAGCGTGAGGGACCCTAGCGGGGGGTTCACAGATACGCAGTATTTT
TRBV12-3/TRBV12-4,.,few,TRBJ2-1,CASRLGYEQFF,TGTGCCAGCAGGCTAGGATATGAGCAGTTCTTC
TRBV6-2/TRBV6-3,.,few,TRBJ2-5,CASSYQRGLETQYF,TGTGCCAGCAGTTACCAACGGGGTTTGGAGACCCAGTACTTC
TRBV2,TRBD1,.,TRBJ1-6,CASRGLWGQEDNSPLHF,TGTGCCAGCAGGGGGTTATGGGGACAGGAAGATAATTCACCCCTCCACTTT
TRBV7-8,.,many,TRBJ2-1,CASSSRVDEQFF,TGTGCCAGCAGCTCCCGTGTCGATGAGCAGTTCTTC
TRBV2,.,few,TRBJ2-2,CASSDGSGELFF,TGTGCCAGCAGTGACGGGTCGGGGGAGCTGTTTTTT
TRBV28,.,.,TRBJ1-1,CASSRSWAGTEAFF,TGTGCCAGCAGCCGTTCCTGGGCGGGCACTGAAGCTTTCTTT
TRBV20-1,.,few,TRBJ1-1,CSEATGLGTEAFF,TGCAGTGAGGCGACAGGCCTCGGCACTGAAGCTTTCTTT
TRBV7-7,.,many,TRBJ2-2,CASSLDPESGELFF,TGTGCCAGCAGCTTAGACCCGGAGAGCGGGGAGCTGTTTTTT
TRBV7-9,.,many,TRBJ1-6,CASTWTDSNSPLHF,TGTGCCAGCACATGGACAGACTCCAATTCACCCCTCCACTTT
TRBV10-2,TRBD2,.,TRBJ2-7,CASSGMGLAGNEQYF,TGCGCCAGCAGTGGGATGGGACTAGCGGGAAACGAGCAGTACTTC
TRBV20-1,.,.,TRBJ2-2,CSASGTGELFF,TGCAGTGCGAGCGGCACCGGGGAGCTGTTTTTT
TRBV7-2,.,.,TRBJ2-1,CASSSTRGKLYNEQFF,TGTGCCAGCAGCTCTACGAGGGGAAAGTTATACAATGAGCAGTTCTTC
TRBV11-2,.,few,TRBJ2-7,CASSPPGSQQYF,TGTGCCAGCAGCCCCCCCGGGAGCCAGCAGTACTTC
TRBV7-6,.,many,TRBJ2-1,CASSLGPKGNEQFF,TGTGCCAGCAGCTTAGGTCCGAAGGGCAATGAGCAGTTCTTC
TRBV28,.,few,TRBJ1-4,CASGGQGSEKLFF,TGTGCCAGCGGGGGGCAGGGAAGCGAAAAACTGTTTTTT
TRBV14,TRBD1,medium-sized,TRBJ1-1,CASSPGQVEMTTEAFF,TGTGCCAGCAGCCCTGGACAGGTAGAGATGACAACTGAAGCTTTCTTT
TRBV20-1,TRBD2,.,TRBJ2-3,CSASYLAGGIASTDTQYF,TGCAGTGCTAGTTACCTAGCGGGGGGGATAGCTAGCACAGATACGCAGTATTTT
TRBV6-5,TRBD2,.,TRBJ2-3,CASRLLAGGSTDTQYF,TGTGCCAGCAGACTACTAGCGGGGGGTAGCACAGATACGCAGTATTTT
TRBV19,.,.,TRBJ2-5,CASSIDSSWGRETQYF,TGTGCCAGTAGTATAGATTCCAGTTGGGGCCGAGAGACCCAGTACTTC
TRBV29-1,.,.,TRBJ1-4,CSVEWEDNIGEKLFF,TGCAGCGTTGAATGGGAGGATAATATAGGTGAAAAACTGTTTTTT
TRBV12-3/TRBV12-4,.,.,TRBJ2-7,CASSPGTNEQYF,TGTGCCAGCAGTCCCGGGACAAACGAGCAGTACTTC
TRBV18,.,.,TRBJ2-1,CASSPEDLSYNEQFF,TGTGCCAGCTCACCCGAGGACCTCTCCTACAATGAGCAGTTCTTC
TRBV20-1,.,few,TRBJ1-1,CSARDNQPSATEAFF,TGCAGTGCTAGAGATAATCAACCCTCGGCCACTGAAGCTTTCTTT
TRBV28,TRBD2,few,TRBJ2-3,CASSRTSGGASDTQYF,TGTGCCAGCAGCCGGACTAGCGGGGGGGCCTCAGATACGCAGTATTTT
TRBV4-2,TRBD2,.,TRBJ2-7,CASSQETGLAGGSYEQYF,TGTGCCAGCAGCCAAGAAACGGGGCTAGCGGGGGGATCCTACGAGCAGTACTTC
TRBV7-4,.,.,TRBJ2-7,CASSGPGQVYEQYF,TGTGCCAGCAGCGGACCGGGACAAGTCTACGAGCAGTACTTC
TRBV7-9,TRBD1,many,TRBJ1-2,CASSSGQALFTF,TGTGCCAGCAGCTCCGGACAGGCCCTCTTCACCTTC
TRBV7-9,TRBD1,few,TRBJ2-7,CASSTPGTGSYEQYF,TGTGCCAGCAGCACCCCCGGGACAGGGTCCTACGAGCAGTACTTC
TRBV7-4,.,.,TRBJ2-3,CASRPRGAAGDTQYF,TGTGCCAGCAGACCTCGGGGCGCCGCTGGAGATACGCAGTATTTT
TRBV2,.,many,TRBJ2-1,CASSEGGNEQFF,TGTGCCAGCAGCGAGGGGGGCAATGAGCAGTTCTTC
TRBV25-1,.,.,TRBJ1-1,CASSGVTEAFF,TGTGCCAGCAGCGGGGTCACTGAAGCTTTCTTT
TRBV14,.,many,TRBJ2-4,CASSPTGGSRGIQYF,TGTGCCAGCAGCCCCACCGGGGGAAGTAGGGGCATTCAGTACTTC